These T cell receptor beta chains were read from a single sample in a study of T cells in Graves' hyperthyroidism and ophthalmopathy. TCRdb ran MiXCR on the multiplex PCR reads and lists one entry per CDR3 protein. The sample yields about 290,000 distinct CDR3 sequences, less than 20% seen once. Material for sequencing was blood. The origin of the receptors is a man aged 50 to 60 with Graves' ophthalmopathy. The CDR3 runs from the conserved cysteine through the conserved F or W. The D gene is left open where the match is weak. A row's size may be missing; if present it is once, few, many or a size class.

D gene	V gene	J gene	clone size	CDR3 protein	CDR3 DNA
NA	TRBV20-1	TRBJ1-5	few	CSAGGGNSNQPQHF	TGCAGTGCCGGAGGGGGGAATAGCAATCAGCCCCAGCATTTT
NA	TRBV7-9	TRBJ1-1	few	CASSPRGAEAFF	TGTGCCAGCAGCCCCCGGGGGGCTGAAGCTTTCTTT
NA	TRBV2	TRBJ1-4	many	CATAGVAEKLFF	TGTGCCACCGCGGGGGTGGCGGAAAAACTGTTTTTT
NA	TRBV6-4	TRBJ2-2	few	CASSEEGPGELFF	TGTGCCAGCAGTGAGGAGGGTCCCGGGGAGCTGTTTTTT
NA	TRBV4-1	TRBJ2-2	NA	CASSEEGRGTGELFF	TGCGCCAGCAGCGAAGAAGGCCGGGGCACCGGGGAGCTGTTTTTT
TRBD1	TRBV10-3	TRBJ1-3	few	CASSGQGERNTIYF	TGTGCCAGTTCGGGACAGGGTGAAAGAAACACCATATATTTT
NA	TRBV7-9	TRBJ1-2	NA	CASSFVQGSYGYTF	TGTGCCAGCAGCTTTGTCCAGGGGTCCTATGGCTACACCTTC
TRBD1	TRBV30	TRBJ1-2	many	CAWGDRDRGLSDYGYTF	TGTGCCTGGGGCGACCGGGACAGGGGGTTATCAGACTATGGCTACACCTTC
NA	TRBV24-1	TRBJ2-2	many	CATGPGSSTGELFF	TGTGCCACCGGGCCGGGGTCAAGTACCGGGGAGCTGTTTTTT
TRBD2	TRBV6-5	TRBJ2-1	few	CASSSHSLAGVSNEQFF	TGTGCCAGCAGTTCGCACTCTCTAGCGGGAGTTTCAAATGAGCAGTTCTTC
NA	TRBV24-1	TRBJ2-5	NA	CATSDSRTVYQETQYF	TGTGCCACCAGTGATTCCCGGACAGTGTACCAAGAGACCCAGTACTTC
TRBD2	TRBV28	TRBJ2-1	few	CASSFSSGTSGRREQFF	TGTGCCAGCAGTTTCTCCTCCGGGACTAGCGGGAGGCGTGAGCAGTTCTTC
TRBD2	TRBV20-1	TRBJ2-5	few	CSASSGEETQYF	TGCAGTGCTAGTAGCGGGGAAGAGACCCAGTACTTC
NA	TRBV5-4	TRBJ2-1	few	CASSLPWVGGGRDEQFF	TGTGCCAGCAGCTTGCCTTGGGTAGGGGGAGGGAGAGATGAGCAGTTCTTC
NA	TRBV7-8	TRBJ2-1	many	CASSGTRDSYNEQFF	TGTGCCAGCAGCGGCACCCGGGACTCCTACAATGAGCAGTTCTTC
TRBD2	TRBV9	TRBJ2-7	many	CASSRTSGPYEQYF	TGTGCCAGCAGCCGGACTAGCGGACCCTACGAGCAGTACTTC
TRBD1	TRBV12-3/TRBV12-4	TRBJ2-7	NA	CASSREGTVNYEQYF	TGTGCCAGCAGCCGCGAAGGGACAGTCAACTACGAGCAGTACTTC
NA	TRBV28	TRBJ1-6	many	CASRGGAWGSPLHF	TGTGCCAGCAGAGGAGGGGCATGGGGATCACCCCTCCACTTT
TRBD2	TRBV11-2	TRBJ2-1	many	CASEAPGFAGVYNEQFF	TGTGCCAGCGAAGCCCCCGGGTTCGCGGGGGTCTACAATGAGCAGTTCTTC
NA	TRBV7-3	TRBJ2-1	NA	CASSLAAMGGEQFF	TGTGCCAGCAGCTTAGCGGCCATGGGGGGTGAGCAGTTCTTC
NA	TRBV18	TRBJ2-3	few	CASSPTGSWGLTDTQYF	TGTGCCAGCTCACCAACCGGTAGCTGGGGGCTTACAGATACGCAGTATTTT
TRBD1	TRBV15	TRBJ2-7	NA	CATSRDLQGVYSYEQYF	TGTGCCACCAGCAGAGACCTACAGGGGGTATACTCCTACGAGCAGTACTTC
NA	TRBV5-1	TRBJ1-2	many	CASSLAGALDYGYTF	TGCGCCAGCAGCTTGGCAGGGGCGTTAGACTATGGCTACACCTTC
NA	TRBV6-2/TRBV6-3	TRBJ2-1	few	CASSYSGPLMGSEQFF	TGTGCCAGCAGTTACTCCGGGCCCCTTATGGGTAGTGAGCAGTTCTTC
NA	TRBV2	TRBJ2-2	many	CASSEQAANTGELFF	TGTGCCAGCAGTGAACAAGCCGCGAACACCGGGGAGCTGTTTTTT
NA	TRBV20-1	TRBJ2-3	many	CSETGTLSTDTQYF	TGCAGTGAAACCGGGACTTTGTCGACAGATACGCAGTATTTT
NA	TRBV10-3	TRBJ2-7	few	CVTRQDLSYEQYF	TGTGTAACCAGACAGGACCTTTCCTACGAGCAGTACTTC
NA	TRBV19	TRBJ1-5	few	CASSPSTGRGQPQHF	TGTGCCAGTAGTCCCTCGACGGGGCGCGGGCAGCCCCAGCATTTT
TRBD2	TRBV5-4	TRBJ2-7	many	CASSESAAGSYEQYF	TGTGCCAGCAGCGAGTCGGCAGCGGGGTCCTACGAGCAGTACTTC
NA	TRBV5-6	TRBJ1-5	many	CASSPRSGEGQPQHF	TGTGCCAGCAGTCCCCGCTCAGGGGAGGGTCAGCCCCAGCATTTT
NA	TRBV18	TRBJ2-2	NA	CASSSQTLITGELFF	TGTGCCAGCTCATCCCAGACACTGATAACCGGGGAGCTGTTTTTT
NA	TRBV4-1	TRBJ2-5	few	CASSQSGLGETQYF	TGCGCCAGCAGCCAGAGTGGGCTAGGAGAGACCCAGTACTTC
TRBD2	TRBV3-1	TRBJ2-3	many	CASSQVGGAGAPDTQYF	TGTGCCAGCAGCCAAGTTGGTGGTGCGGGAGCCCCAGATACGCAGTATTTT
TRBD1	TRBV10-2	TRBJ1-2	NA	CASSESGQFYGYTF	TGCGCCAGCAGTGAGTCGGGACAGTTCTATGGCTACACCTTC
NA	TRBV2	TRBJ1-1	few	CASSVSNTEAFF	TGTGCCAGCAGTGTGTCCAACACTGAAGCTTTCTTT
NA	TRBV7-9	TRBJ1-5	many	CASSPVDSNQPQHF	TGTGCCAGCAGCCCGGTGGATAGCAATCAGCCCCAGCATTTT
NA	TRBV10-3	TRBJ1-2	NA	CAITWGQGEGYTF	TGTGCCATCACCTGGGGCCAGGGCGAAGGCTACACCTTC
NA	TRBV27	TRBJ1-5	few	CASSLWGGNQPQHF	TGTGCCAGCAGTTTATGGGGGGGGAATCAGCCCCAGCATTTT
TRBD1	TRBV28	TRBJ2-5	few	CASSLPRTGHQYF	TGTGCCAGCAGCCTGCCCCGGACAGGCCATCAGTACTTC
TRBD1	TRBV3-1	TRBJ1-1	many	CASSQRDRGTEAFF	TGTGCCAGCAGCCAAAGGGACAGGGGCACTGAAGCTTTCTTT
TRBD2	TRBV6-1	TRBJ2-2	few	CASSRRGVAGGPGELFF	TGTGCCAGCAGCCGTAGGGGGGTAGCGGGAGGGCCCGGGGAGCTGTTTTTT
NA	TRBV20-1	TRBJ2-1	few	CSGNEQNGNEQFF	TGCAGTGGAAACGAACAGAACGGCAATGAGCAGTTCTTC
NA	TRBV10-3	TRBJ1-1	few	CAISEMEGGGTEAFF	TGTGCCATCAGTGAGATGGAGGGGGGGGGGACTGAAGCTTTCTTT
NA	TRBV19	TRBJ1-1	few	CASTPPVMNTEAFF	TGTGCCAGTACCCCACCGGTCATGAACACTGAAGCTTTCTTT
NA	TRBV7-8	TRBJ1-2	many	CASSWGRGDGYTF	TGTGCCAGCAGCTGGGGACGAGGGGATGGCTACACCTTC
NA	TRBV14	TRBJ2-1	many	CASSQVPWRGGHNEQFF	TGTGCCAGCAGCCAAGTTCCATGGAGGGGGGGGCACAATGAGCAGTTCTTC
TRBD2	TRBV11-2	TRBJ2-2	many	CASSFRRLADTGELFF	TGTGCCAGCAGCTTTCGGCGACTAGCGGACACCGGGGAGCTGTTTTTT
NA	TRBV19	TRBJ2-2	NA	CASHRLGPTGTGELFF	TGTGCCAGCCACAGACTCGGGCCCACGGGCACCGGGGAGCTGTTTTTT
TRBD1	TRBV7-7	TRBJ2-1	many	CASSLLTGGASNEQFF	TGTGCTAGCAGCTTACTTACAGGGGGCGCATCTAATGAGCAGTTCTTC
NA	TRBV20-1	TRBJ2-2	NA	CSAPETGYPSKLFF	TGCAGTGCTCCGGAAACAGGATATCCTTCGAAACTGTTTTTT
NA	TRBV28	TRBJ1-1	many	CASSSPGGSYTEAFF	TGTGCCAGCAGTTCCCCCGGAGGGTCCTACACTGAAGCTTTCTTT
TRBD1	TRBV12-3/TRBV12-4	TRBJ2-2	NA	CASSPSGTGNTGELFF	TGTGCCAGCAGTCCGTCCGGGACAGGAAACACCGGGGAGCTGTTTTTT
NA	TRBV29-1	TRBJ2-7	few	CSGIQGTYEQYF	TGCAGCGGAATACAGGGAACCTACGAGCAGTACTTC
NA	TRBV6-6	TRBJ2-3	few	CASSYREPLNTQYF	TGTGCCAGCAGTTACAGAGAACCGCTGAATACGCAGTATTTT
TRBD1	TRBV28	TRBJ1-5	once	CASSLGVGTGGNQPQHF	TGTGCCAGCAGTTTAGGAGTCGGGACAGGGGGCAATCAGCCCCAGCATTTT
TRBD2	TRBV12-3/TRBV12-4	TRBJ2-2	NA	CASSLLLAGANTGELFF	TGTGCCAGCAGTTTACTACTAGCGGGAGCGAACACCGGGGAGCTGTTTTTT
NA	TRBV12-3/TRBV12-4	TRBJ2-5	few	CASTLTAPRETQYF	TGTGCCAGCACCCTGACAGCGCCGAGGGAGACCCAGTACTTC
NA	TRBV28	TRBJ2-7	few	CASSLGRGYEQYF	TGTGCCAGCAGTTTAGGCAGGGGCTACGAGCAGTACTTC
NA	TRBV4-1	TRBJ2-5	NA	CASSQDTGKTQYF	TGCGCCAGCAGCCAAGATACGGGGAAGACCCAGTACTTC